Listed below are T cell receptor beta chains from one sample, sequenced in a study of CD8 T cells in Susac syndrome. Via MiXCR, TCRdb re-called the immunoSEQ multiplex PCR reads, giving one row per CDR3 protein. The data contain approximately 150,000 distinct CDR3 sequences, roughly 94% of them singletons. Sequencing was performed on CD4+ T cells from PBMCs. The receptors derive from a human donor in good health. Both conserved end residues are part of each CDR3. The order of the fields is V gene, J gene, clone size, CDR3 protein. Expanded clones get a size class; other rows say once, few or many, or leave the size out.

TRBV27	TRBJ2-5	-	CASSILMPETQYF
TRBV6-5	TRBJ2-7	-	CASSDRDRVYEQYF
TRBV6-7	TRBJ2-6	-	CASSTAMYLQSRANVLTF
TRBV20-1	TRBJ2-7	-	CSARTGLAGVEQYF
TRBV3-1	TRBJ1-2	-	CASRTGYGYTF
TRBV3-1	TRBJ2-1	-	CASSQQGVDNEQFF
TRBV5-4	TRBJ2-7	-	CASSLGLAGGPMQYF
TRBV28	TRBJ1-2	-	CASSFDRNGYTF
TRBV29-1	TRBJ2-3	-	CSVVGGPRSTDTQYF
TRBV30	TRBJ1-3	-	CAWSVNNGGNTIYF
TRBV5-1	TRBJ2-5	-	CASALRWEGGETQYF
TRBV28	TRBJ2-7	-	CASSLAGVGIYEQYF
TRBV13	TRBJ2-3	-	CASSLLRTIGTDTQYF
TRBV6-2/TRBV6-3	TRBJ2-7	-	CASSYADYEQYF
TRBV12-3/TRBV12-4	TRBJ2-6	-	CASIRSSGANVLTF
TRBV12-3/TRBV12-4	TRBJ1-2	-	CASSYSQLGRDGYTF
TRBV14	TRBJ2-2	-	CASSLGQGYTGELFF
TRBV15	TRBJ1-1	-	CATSRLRDSTYEAFF
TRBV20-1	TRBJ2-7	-	CSARDQILNPYEQYF
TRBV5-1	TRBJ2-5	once	CASSIAGAVQETQYF
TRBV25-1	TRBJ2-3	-	CASSPHGGTDTQYF
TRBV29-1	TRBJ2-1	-	CSVEATAGQFF
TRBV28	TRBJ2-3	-	CASRNQGVRADTQYF
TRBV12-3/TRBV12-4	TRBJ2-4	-	CASRPGSGGIQYF
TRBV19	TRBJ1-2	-	CASSMKRGDGYTF
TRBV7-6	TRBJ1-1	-	CASSLGRGGRDTEAFF
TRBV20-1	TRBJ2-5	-	CSARPPLAGGPRETQYF
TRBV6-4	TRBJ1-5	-	CASSDEGGIQPQHF
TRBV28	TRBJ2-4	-	CASSPGQGSKNIQYF
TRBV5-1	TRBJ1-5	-	CASSLDGAQPQHF
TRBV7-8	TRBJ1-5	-	CASSGDRGVSNQPQHF